The 18 T cell receptor beta chains listed next were all sequenced from one sample in a study of blood T cell repertoires in COVID-19. TCRdb's table, derived via immunoSEQ multiplex PCR, lists solely in-frame clones and lacks some. The table lists 310,000 or so clones, approximately 90% of them singletons. The specimen sequenced was PBMCs or T cells enriched from blood (not recorded which). These receptors were obtained from a woman aged 30 to 39 who had recovered from COVID-19.

The table lists this clone with a count of one. The V call is TRBV12-3 or TRBV12-4, the J call TRBJ1-5, with no clear D. V lost 1 base to trimming and J lost 4 bases, with 5 bases between them. This CDR3 region has 13 residues. The CDR3 is CASSLDQNQPQHF. CDR3 nucleotide sequence: TGTGCCAGCAGTTTAGATCAAAATCAGCCCCAGCATTTT.

V is TRBV28 and J is TRBJ2-1; TRBD2 matches at 8 bases. The V segment lost 2 bases and the J segment 1 base; nucleotides outside the gene matches: 4. The length of the CDR3 is 16 residues. CDR1 is MDHEN, CDR2 SYDVKM, per germline. Here the CDR3 DNA reads TGTGCCAGCAGTTTAAAGGCTAGCGGGTCCTACAATGAGCAGTTCTTC. Residues: CASSLKASGSYNEQFF.

V usage is TRBV10-3 and J usage is TRBJ2-1; D is unclear. The V and J ends lost 10 bases and 8 bases respectively, with 18 bases between them. Germline CDR1 reads ENHRY; CDR2 reads SYGVKD. The CDR3 has 13 amino acids. The CDR3 nucleotides are TGTGCCACCCGCTCCCACGAGGTGCATGAGCAGTTCTTC. It encodes CATRSHEVHEQFF.

CDR3 in DNA: TGTGCCAGCAGCTCAGAGGACAGCTTTAGACTTAATCAGCCCCAGCATTTT. Translated, it gives CASSSEDSFRLNQPQHF. This chain uses TRBV7-2 with TRBJ1-5, with a weak D call TRBD1 (6 bases). The CDR3 is made up of 17 amino acids. V was clipped by 4 bases and J by 4 bases, with 20 bases between them. Germline CDR1 reads SGHTA; CDR2 reads FQGNSA.

CDR3 sequence reads: CASSASFGGGPSQETQYF. The CDR3 DNA sequence: TGTGCCAGCAGCGCGTCTTTTGGGGGGGGTCCCTCACAAGAGACCCAGTACTTC. This rearrangement joins TRBV9 to TRBJ2-5; 7 bases line up with TRBD2. This CDR3 has 18 residues. The trim removed 3 bases at V and 2 bases at J, leaving 16 bases unmatched. The V gene's germline CDR1 is SGDLS and CDR2 YYNGEE.

This chain connects TRBV7-9 to TRBJ1-1; 8 positions agree with TRBD1. The junction had 6 bases not matched to a gene; V was cut back by 5 bases and J by 1 base. The CDR3 is 15 residues long. Germline lookup yields CDR1 SEHNR and CDR2 FQNEAQ (reference sequence). The DNA for the CDR3 is TGTGCCAGCAGCAACAACAGGGGGGCGAACACTGAAGCTTTCTTT. The encoded protein is CASSNNRGANTEAFF. Supplemented by reference TRBV7-9 and TRBJ1-1, the full variable domain reads DTGVSQNPRHKITKRGQNVTFRCDPISEHNRLYWYRQTLGQGPEFLTYFQNEAQLEKSRLLSDRFSAERPKGSFSTLEIQRTEQGDSAMYLCASSNNRGANTEAFFGQGTRLTVV.

V usage is TRBV6-5 and J usage is TRBJ1-5; D is undetermined. This CDR3 is 13 amino acids long. The ends were cut back, 6 bases at V and 0 bases at J, with 6 bases in the middle. CDR1 and CDR2 from the germline V gene are MNHEY and SVGAGI. CDR3 nucleotides: TGTGCCAGCAGCGCAGATAGCAATCAGCCCCAGCATTTT. Protein product: CASSADSNQPQHF.

The V call is TRBV19, the J call TRBJ1-3; TRBD1 might be the D (6 bases). The CDR3 covers 13 residues. V lost 8 bases, J lost 2 bases, and 10 bases lay in between. Germline V gene data show CDR1 as LNHDA and CDR2 as SQIVND (reference sequence). CDR3: CASPGTTGNTIYF. DNA for the CDR3: TGTGCCAGTCCCGGGACAACTGGAAACACCATATATTTT.

This sequence joins TRBV19 and TRBJ1-5; D gene uncertain. Germline V gene data show CDR1 as LNHDA and CDR2 as SQIVND (reference sequence). Trimming pared 1 base from V and 4 bases from J, leaving 5 bases between. The CDR3 runs to 13 residues. Written as DNA, the CDR3 is TGTGCCAGTAGTATAGTGCAGAATCAGCCCCAGCATTTT. Its protein product is CASSIVQNQPQHF. The complete variable domain, with remaining parts taken from reference TRBV19 and TRBJ1-5, reads DGGITQSPKYLFRKEGQNVTLSCEQNLNHDAMYWYRQDPGQGLRLIYYSQIVNDFQKGDIAEGYSVSREKKESFPLTVTSAQKNPTAFYLCASSIVQNQPQHFGDGTRLSIL.

This chain joins TRBV5-4 and TRBJ2-7; D call uncertain. With 1 base removed from V and 1 base from J, the gap between germline ends came to 9 bases. The CDR3 has 14 residues. Per germline, CDR1 SGHNT and CDR2 YYREEE (reference sequence). CDR3 nucleotides: TGTGCCAGCAGCTTGCTTCCAGGATCCTACGAGCAGTACTTC. It translates to CASSLLPGSYEQYF. The whole variable domain, filled in from reference TRBV5-4 and TRBJ2-7, reads ETGVTQSPTHLIKTRGQQVTLRCSSQSGHNTVSWYQQALGQGPQFIFQYYREEENGRGNFPPRFSGLQFPNYSSELNVNALELDDSALYLCASSLLPGSYEQYFGPGTRLTVT.

The V and J genes are TRBV27 and TRBJ2-1; D remains unclear. The germline V gene encodes CDR1 MNHEY and CDR2 SMNVEV (reference sequence). The V and J ends lost 3 bases and 5 bases respectively, with 14 bases between them. This CDR3 comprises 15 residues. CDR3 DNA sequence: TGTGCCAGCAGTTTGTCTGCTAGTCTACACAATGAGCAGTTCTTC. It specifies CASSLSASLHNEQFF.

The chain carries TRBV30 and TRBJ1-1; 10 bases line up with TRBD1. V lost 6 bases to trimming and J lost 3 bases; unmatched junction nucleotides: 4. Germline V gives CDR1 GTSNPN, CDR2 SVGIG (reference sequence). This CDR3 has 13 amino acids. CDR3 sequence (DNA): TGTGCCTGTGACAGGGGGCCGGACACTGAAGCTTTCTTT. This sequence encodes CACDRGPDTEAFF.

CDR3 nucleotide sequence: TGTGCCAGCGGGCTAACCGGGACTAGCGGAAATGAGCAGTTCTTC. Amino acids: CASGLTGTSGNEQFF. V is TRBV27 and J is TRBJ2-1, with TRBD2 matching 11 bases. V lost 8 bases and J lost 7; bases outside the gene matches: 10. This CDR3 is 15 amino acids long. Per the germline V gene, CDR1 is MNHEY and CDR2 is SMNVEV (reference sequence).

V is TRBV28 and J is TRBJ1-1; 8 bases agree with TRBD1. This CDR3 has 15 residues. In germline, CDR1 is MDHEN, CDR2 SYDVKM. The J segment lost 2 bases and the V segment lost 6 bases, leaving 8 bases of the junction unmatched. The CDR3 protein is CASSAQGARNTEAFF. The CDR3 DNA sequence: TGTGCCAGCAGCGCTCAGGGGGCCCGAAACACTGAAGCTTTCTTT.

The chain uses TRBV30 and TRBJ2-2; tentatively, D is TRBD1 (6 bases). Trimming took 3 bases from V and 1 from J, leaving 9 bases between them. Germline CDR1 reads GTSNPN; CDR2 reads SVGIG (reference sequence). The CDR3 extends over 14 amino acids. This chain's CDR3 is CAWRGRGNTGELFF. CDR3 nucleotide sequence: TGTGCCTGGAGGGGCAGGGGGAACACCGGGGAGCTGTTTTTT.

The rearrangement links TRBV6-2 or TRBV6-3 to TRBJ2-7; a weak D match, TRBD2 (5 bases). Looked up from germline, CDR1 is MNHEY and CDR2 is SVGEGT. CDR3 length equals 14 residues. V lost 6 bases, J lost 7 bases, and 19 bases lay in between. The CDR3 region has the DNA TGTGCCAGCAGCCAACCCGGACTGACGAGGGAGCAGTACTTC. Encoded protein: CASSQPGLTREQYF.

The chain couples TRBV3-1 (or the pseudogene TRBV3-2) to TRBJ2-3; possibly TRBD2 for D (6 bases). This CDR3 has 13 amino acids. V shed 1 base and J shed 6 bases, with 8 bases lying between them. Germline V gene sequence: CDR1 LGHDT, CDR2 YNNKEL (reference sequence). The CDR3 DNA reads as TGTGCCAGCAGCCAAGTGGGAGGTGATACGCAGTATTTT. This codes for CASSQVGGDTQYF.

The chain joins TRBV5-1 to TRBJ2-1, with 7 bases identical to TRBD1. The CDR3 is 14 amino acids. CDR1 and CDR2 from the germline V gene are SGHRS and YFSETQ. With 1 base clipped from V and 3 bases from J, the junction kept 1 base outside the gene matches. The CDR3 DNA follows: TGCGCCAGCAGCTTGACAGGGGTCTACAATGAGCAGTTCTTC. It yields the protein CASSLTGVYNEQFF.